These 15 T cell receptor beta chains were sequenced from one sample in a study of regulatory and conventional T cells in RAG deficiency (dated by TCRdb to 2016 to 2017). Conventional CD4+ T cells were purified from blood as CD25-low CD127-high cells before genomic DNA extraction. Library preparation was by the immunoSEQ multiplex PCR assay. As stored in TCRdb, this immuneACCESS dataset retains in-frame rearrangements with V and J assigned. A fraction of the clones does not appear; measured against another copy, unresolved V genes explain less than half of the discrepancy, and the remainder lacks a known reason. The sample table contains roughly 30,000 clones; only one count was recorded for 95% to 96% of them. Of the sample, about 0.4% is held by the ten largest clones. This sample also belongs to another study, concerning regulatory T cells. As noted in the second study: The multiplex PCR used 52 forward TRBV primers and 13 reverse TRBJ primers, with assay-based and computational corrections for amplification bias.

Sequenced sample: CD25- CD4+ T cells sorted from blood. The source is a human donor in good health.

This sequence joins TRBV5-1 and TRBJ1-2; D unresolved. Germline V lookup: CDR1 SGHRS, CDR2 YFSETQ. The CDR3 spans 17 residues. V lost 2 bases and J 3 bases, leaving 20 bases between the germline ends. The CDR3 is CASSFTDGDTKHYGYTF. In DNA form, the CDR3 reads TGCGCCAGCAGCTTTACTGATGGTGATACGAAACACTATGGCTACACCTTC.

V and J are TRBV9 and TRBJ2-7; D is possibly TRBD1 (7 bases). V lost 4 bases and J 4 bases, leaving 21 bases between the germline ends. Germline V gene data show CDR1 as SGDLS and CDR2 as YYNGEE. This CDR3 comprises 16 residues. Here the CDR3 DNA reads TGTGCCAGCAGCCCCAGGGGGGATTGGGTGGGGTACGAGCAGTACTTC. Translating it yields CASSPRGDWVGYEQYF.

This chain uses TRBV11-2 with TRBJ1-2; D possibly corresponds to TRBD1 (5 bases). The CDR3 runs to 16 residues. Trimming shortened V by 4 bases and J by 0 bases, and 15 bases separated the two germline ends. CDR1 and CDR2 (germline): SGHAT, FQNNGV. Written as DNA, the CDR3 is TGTGCCAGCAGCTCGATAGACCCCAGGGCTAACTATGGCTACACCTTC. Protein product: CASSSIDPRANYGYTF.

The gene calls are TRBV2 and TRBJ1-3; no reliable D call. Trimming pared 4 bases from V and 0 bases from J, leaving 13 bases between. Germline V gene sequence: CDR1 SNHLY, CDR2 FYNNEI. The CDR3 covers 16 residues. The CDR3 reads CASSVRQTSSGNTIYF. The CDR3, as DNA: TGTGCCAGCAGTGTCAGGCAAACTAGCTCTGGAAACACCATATATTTT.

This clone was seen a single time. The CDR3 DNA reads TGTGCCATCAGTGAGTCCCAGATGGTTCCCCTCCACTTT. Protein: CAISESQMVPLHF. The chain is built from TRBV10-3 and TRBJ1-6; no reliable D call. V was trimmed by 0 bases and J by 13 bases, leaving 10 bases between them. The CDR3 extends over 13 amino acids. CDR1 ENHRY and CDR2 SYGVKD come from the germline V gene.

The genes are TRBV18 and TRBJ2-5; 10 bases agree with TRBD2. Looked up from germline, CDR1 is KGHSH and CDR2 is LQKENI. The CDR3 sequence is 14 residues long. Unmatched junction bases numbered 2, after V lost 6 bases and J lost 1 base. The CDR3 sequence: CASSTSGVQETQYF. The CDR3 DNA reads TGTGCCAGCTCCACTAGCGGGGTCCAAGAGACCCAGTACTTC.

The chain combines TRBV30 with TRBJ1-2, with 9 bases aligning to TRBD1. V was clipped by 7 bases and J by 3 bases; unmatched bases: 3. This CDR3 contains 12 residues. Germline V gene lookup returns CDR1 GTSNPN and CDR2 SVGIG (reference sequence). CDR3 region: CASYRGHYGYTF. CDR3 coding DNA: TGTGCCTCATACAGGGGGCACTATGGCTACACCTTC.

The V gene is TRBV6-5, the J gene TRBJ1-5; perhaps TRBD1 as D (5 bases). V was clipped by 11 bases and J by 6 bases, with 14 bases between them. CDR1 MNHEY and CDR2 SVGAGI come from the germline V gene. CDR3 length equals 12 residues. The CDR3 sequence: CAGRGGSQPQHF. The CDR3 region has the DNA TGTGCCGGGCGGGGGGGGTCTCAGCCCCAGCATTTT.

Only one count was recorded for this clone. The CDR3 nucleotides are TGTGCCTGGAGATCTCAGAGAGGGGGCGAGACCCAGTACTTC. Protein: CAWRSQRGGETQYF. This chain connects TRBV30 to TRBJ2-5, with 7 bases that match TRBD1. This CDR3 region has 14 residues. The junction had 9 bases not matched to a gene; V was cut back by 3 bases and J by 5 bases. Germline assignment: CDR1 GTSNPN and CDR2 SVGIG (reference sequence). Based on the CDR3 plus reference TRBV30 and TRBJ2-5, the full variable domain is SQTIHQWPATLVQPVGSPLSLECTVEGTSNPNLYWYRQAAGRGLQLLFYSVGIGQISSEVPQNLSASRPQDRQFILSSKKLLLSDSGFYLCAWRSQRGGETQYFGPGTRLLVL.

The genes are TRBV7-9 and TRBJ1-3, with TRBD1 as a possible D gene (5 bases). V lost 2 bases and J 2 bases, leaving 7 bases between the germline ends. The CDR3 contains 14 residues. Germline V gene data show CDR1 as SEHNR and CDR2 as FQNEAQ (reference sequence). CDR3 sequence (DNA): TGTGCCAGCAGCTTACAGGGTCCTGGAAACACCATATATTTT. It codes for CASSLQGPGNTIYF.

V usage is TRBV18 and J usage is TRBJ2-5; no clear D gene. The J call may be wrong; the DNA end is better matched by TRBJ2-7. Germline assignment: CDR1 KGHSH and CDR2 LQKENI. The CDR3 has 12 residues. CDR3 loop: CASSPGSYEQYF. CDR3 coding DNA: TGTGCCAGCTCACCAGGTTCCTACGAGCAGTACTTC.

V usage is TRBV6-5 and J usage is TRBJ2-3; a weak D match, TRBD2 (5 bases). Per germline, CDR1 MNHEY and CDR2 SVGAGI. The CDR3 has 15 amino acids. V lost 2 bases and J 0 bases, leaving 9 bases between the germline ends. CDR3 DNA sequence: TGTGCCAGCAGTTACGGCGGGTCTAGCACAGATACGCAGTATTTT. Encoded protein: CASSYGGSSTDTQYF.

The sample holds one count of this clone. The rearrangement links TRBV5-4 to TRBJ2-3; D uncertain. CDR1 is SGHNT and CDR2 is YYREEE in the germline V gene (reference sequence). There are 16 residues in the CDR3. V lost 0 bases, J lost 0 bases, and 11 bases lay in between. CDR3 residues: CASSLGRSSSTDTQYF. The CDR3 coding sequence is TGTGCCAGCAGCTTGGGCAGGTCCTCTAGCACAGATACGCAGTATTTT. Together with reference TRBV5-4 and TRBJ2-3, the CDR3 gives the full variable domain: ETGVTQSPTHLIKTRGQQVTLRCSSQSGHNTVSWYQQALGQGPQFIFQYYREEENGRGNFPPRFSGLQFPNYSSELNVNALELDDSALYLCASSLGRSSSTDTQYFGPGTRLTVL.

The rearrangement uses TRBV7-2 and TRBJ1-2, with 7 bases that match TRBD1. The CDR3 sequence is 15 residues long. In germline, CDR1 is SGHTA, CDR2 FQGNSA. V trimming: 0 bases; J trimming: 8 bases; junction bases outside the gene matches: 9. The DNA for the CDR3 is TGTGCCAGCAGCTTAGCGCTCGCAGGGGGATGGGGCTACACCTTC. Its protein is CASSLALAGGWGYTF. The full variable domain, completed using reference TRBV7-2 and TRBJ1-2, is GAGVSQSPSNKVTEKGKDVELRCDPISGHTALYWYRQSLGQGLEFLIYFQGNSAPDKSGLPSDRFSAERTGGSVSTLTIQRTQQEDSAVYLCASSLALAGGWGYTFGSGTRLTVV.

This clone appeared a single time. V usage is TRBV5-4 and J usage is TRBJ2-7; 11 bases are shared with TRBD1. The V gene's germline CDR1 is SGHNT and CDR2 YYREEE (reference sequence). Trimming removed 4 bases from V and 6 bases from J; junction bases left unmatched: 9. CDR3 length: 15 amino acids. The CDR3 nucleotides read TGTGCCAGCAGCCCCCCAGGACAGGGGGCGTTCGAGCAGTACTTC. This codes for CASSPPGQGAFEQYF.